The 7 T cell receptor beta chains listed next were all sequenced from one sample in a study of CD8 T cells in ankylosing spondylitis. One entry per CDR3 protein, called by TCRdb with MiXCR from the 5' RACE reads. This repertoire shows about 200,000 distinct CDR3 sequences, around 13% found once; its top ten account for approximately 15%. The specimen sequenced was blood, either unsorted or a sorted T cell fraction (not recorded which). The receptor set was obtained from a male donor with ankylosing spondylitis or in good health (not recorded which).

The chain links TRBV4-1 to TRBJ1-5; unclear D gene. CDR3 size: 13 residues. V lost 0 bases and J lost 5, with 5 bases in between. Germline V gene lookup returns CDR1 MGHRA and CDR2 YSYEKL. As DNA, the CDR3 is TGCGCCAGCAGCCAAGAGCTGGATCAGCCCCAGCATTTT. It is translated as CASSQELDQPQHF.

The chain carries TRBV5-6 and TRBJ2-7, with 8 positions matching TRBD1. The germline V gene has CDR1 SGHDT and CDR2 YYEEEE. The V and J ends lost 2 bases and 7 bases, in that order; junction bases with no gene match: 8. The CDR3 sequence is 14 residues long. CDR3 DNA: TGTGCCAGCAGCTTTCCAGGGGGCTTATTAGAGCAGTACTTC. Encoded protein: CASSFPGGLLEQYF.

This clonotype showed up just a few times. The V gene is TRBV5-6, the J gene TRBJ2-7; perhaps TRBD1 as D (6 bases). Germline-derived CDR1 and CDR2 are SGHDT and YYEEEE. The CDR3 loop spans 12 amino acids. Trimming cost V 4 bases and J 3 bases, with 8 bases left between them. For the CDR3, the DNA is TGTGCCAGCAGCGCGGACAGCTACGAGCAGTACTTC. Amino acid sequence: CASSADSYEQYF.

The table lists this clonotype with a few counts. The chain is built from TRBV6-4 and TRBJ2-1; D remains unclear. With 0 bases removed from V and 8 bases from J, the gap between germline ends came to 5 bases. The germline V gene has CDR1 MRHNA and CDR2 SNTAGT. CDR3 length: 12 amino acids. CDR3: CASSDSGDEQFF. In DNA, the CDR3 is TGTGCCAGCAGTGACTCGGGTGATGAGCAGTTCTTC.

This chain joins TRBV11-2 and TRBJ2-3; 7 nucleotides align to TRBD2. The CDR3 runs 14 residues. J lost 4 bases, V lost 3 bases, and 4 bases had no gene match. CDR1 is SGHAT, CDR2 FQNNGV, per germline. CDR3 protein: CASSFMGGPDTQYF. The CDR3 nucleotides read TGTGCCAGCAGCTTCATGGGAGGGCCAGATACGCAGTATTTT.

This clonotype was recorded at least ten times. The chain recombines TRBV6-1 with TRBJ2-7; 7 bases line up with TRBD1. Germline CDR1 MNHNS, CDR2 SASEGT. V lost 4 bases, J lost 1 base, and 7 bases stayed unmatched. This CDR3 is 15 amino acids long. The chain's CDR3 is CASSVMTGQSYEQYF. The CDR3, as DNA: TGTGCCAGCAGTGTTATGACAGGGCAATCCTACGAGCAGTACTTC.

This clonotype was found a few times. This CDR3 is CASSLEAGQGHLTNEKLFF. CDR3 DNA: TGTGCCAGCAGCTTGGAAGCGGGACAGGGCCATTTGACTAATGAAAAACTGTTTTTT. The gene calls are TRBV5-6 and TRBJ1-4, with 9 nucleotides matching TRBD1. The CDR3 totals 19 residues. The germline CDR1 and CDR2 sequences are SGHDT and YYEEEE. J lost 2 bases, V lost 0 bases, and 11 bases had no gene match.